A single T cell receptor beta chain is shown here with its context. V was shortened by 1 base and J by 6 bases, with 6 bases between the two germline ends. Per germline, CDR1 LNHNV and CDR2 YYDKDF (reference sequence). This CDR3 has 13 amino acids. This record comes from a study of control samples from healthy donors and cancer patients. Data came from immunoSEQ multiplex PCR; TCRdb stores just in-frame clones and leaves some out. In the table there are 130,000 to 150,000 clones, around 90% of which are singletons. The sequence came from a man aged 25 to 40 in good health. Source material: blood. The rearrangement uses TRBV15 and TRBJ1-4, with D unresolved. In DNA, the CDR3 is TGTGCCACCAGCAGAGCGAGAGATGAAAAACTGTTTTTT. Its protein product is CATSRARDEKLFF.